Listed below are T cell receptor beta chains from one sample, sequenced in a study of beta chain features in type 1 diabetes. Sequencing was performed with immunoSEQ multiplex PCR; in TCRdb, only in-frame clones are kept and a portion is missing. The repertoire holds about 170,000 clones, with 7.8% as singletons. The sequenced sample consisted of central memory CD4+ T cells from blood. These receptors were taken from a woman aged 40 to 50 with type 1 diabetes. CDR3s include the opening cysteine and the closing phenylalanine or tryptophan. The order of the fields is CDR3 DNA, CDR3 protein, V gene, D gene, clone size, J gene. A D gene is named only where the DNA matches it firmly. Only some rows state a clone size, as once, few, many or a class for expanded clones.

TGTGCCAGCAGCTTGCGTGGGGAAAGGGGCAACTATGGCTACACCTTC | CASSLRGERGNYGYTF | TRBV5-6 | NA | NA | TRBJ1-2
TGTGCCAGCAGCTTAAGAGGCGCTGAAGCTTTCTTT | CASSLRGAEAFF | TRBV7-9 | NA | NA | TRBJ1-1
TGTGCCAGCAGTTACCGGGGGGTAGTGACAGATACGCAGTATTTT | CASSYRGVVTDTQYF | TRBV6-5 | TRBD2 | NA | TRBJ2-3
TGTGCCAGCAGCATCCAGGGGTCCAAAAACATTCAGTACTTC | CASSIQGSKNIQYF | TRBV7-2 | NA | NA | TRBJ2-4
TGTGCCAGCAGTTTAACTGGGGAGAGGATCTCACCCCTCCACTTT | CASSLTGERISPLHF | TRBV7-2 | NA | few | TRBJ1-6
TGTGCCAGCGGTTCGGGGGGAGTGGTATCCTACGAGCAGTACTTC | CASGSGGVVSYEQYF | TRBV7-2 | TRBD2 | NA | TRBJ2-7
TGCGCCAGCAGCTCATCCGTCAGGGCCAGGTCCCTCTATGGCTACACCTTC | CASSSSVRARSLYGYTF | TRBV5-1 | NA | NA | TRBJ1-2
TGTGCCAGCTCACCACCACAGGGAGGGTCGGACAGCTCCTACAATGAGCAGTTCTTC | CASSPPQGGSDSSYNEQFF | TRBV18 | NA | NA | TRBJ2-1
TGTGCCAGCAGTTCCCCAGGGGGAGCCACCAACTATGGCTACACCTTC | CASSSPGGATNYGYTF | TRBV28 | TRBD1 | NA | TRBJ1-2
TGTGCCAGCATGCAGGGGGCCCTTAATTCACCCCTCCACTTT | CASMQGALNSPLHF | TRBV6-6 | TRBD1 | few | TRBJ1-6
TGCGCCAGCAGCCAAGTGGGGGGAGATGAGCAGTTCTTC | CASSQVGGDEQFF | TRBV4-3 | NA | many | TRBJ2-1
TGCGCCAGCAGCGTAACAGGGATAGGGAACGCTGAAGCTTTCTTT | CASSVTGIGNAEAFF | TRBV5-1 | NA | few | TRBJ1-1
TGTGCCAGCAGTCCCCGACAGGGGGTGGTAGGGGCCAACGTCCTGACTTTC | CASSPRQGVVGANVLTF | TRBV28 | TRBD1 | NA | TRBJ2-6
TGTGCCTGGTCTACAGGGGTTAACACTGAAGCTTTCTTT | CAWSTGVNTEAFF | TRBV30 | TRBD1 | few | TRBJ1-1
TGTGCCAGCACCGTAGACAGGGGAGGCTACACCTTC | CASTVDRGGYTF | TRBV7-2 | TRBD1 | few | TRBJ1-2
TGCGCCAGCAGCTTATGGCCGTACACCGGGGAGCTGTTTTTT | CASSLWPYTGELFF | TRBV5-1 | NA | NA | TRBJ2-2
TGTGCCAGCGGCCGACAGGGCGACCTCCAGCCCCAGCATTTT | CASGRQGDLQPQHF | TRBV2 | TRBD1 | NA | TRBJ1-5
TGTGCCAGCAGCATTACAGGGAACTCCTACGAGCAGTACTTC | CASSITGNSYEQYF | TRBV7-9 | NA | few | TRBJ2-7
TGTGCCAGCGCCGAGGACACCGGGGAGCTGTTTTTT | CASAEDTGELFF | TRBV27 | NA | few | TRBJ2-2
TGTGCCAGCAGTGAACTGGGAGGGAGCGGGGGTGAGCAGTTCTTC | CASSELGGSGGEQFF | TRBV2 | TRBD2 | NA | TRBJ2-1
TGTGCCAGCAGTCTGGGGGGAGACCTCTCTTATAGCAATCAGCCCCAGCATTTT | CASSLGGDLSYSNQPQHF | TRBV28 | NA | NA | TRBJ1-5
TGTGCCAGCAGCCCAGGGGGTACGCAGTATTTT | CASSPGGTQYF | TRBV7-8 | TRBD1 | few | TRBJ2-3